This T cell receptor (beta chain) was found in a study of blood T cell repertoires in COVID-19. Overall study context: Acute and convalescent COVID-19 specimens originated in the United States, Italy and Spain.

Seattle enrolled patients during active infection and tracked them longitudinally. The protocol was immunoSEQ multiplex PCR, while the TCRdb copy is restricted to in-frame clones and leaves out a portion. The repertoire holds approximately 500,000 clones, with 75% to 90% as singletons. The CDR3 loop spans 14 amino acids. The V gene's germline CDR1 is SGHDT and CDR2 YYEEEE. With 0 bases removed from V and 8 bases from J, the gap between germline ends came to 12 bases. This chain links TRBV5-6 with TRBJ2-1; TRBD2 might be the D (6 bases). Sequenced: peripheral blood. The sequence was obtained from a man between 18 and 29 years old with COVID-19, enrolled during active disease. The CDR3 DNA is TGTGCCAGCAGCTTGGGACTAGTGAGCGATGAGCAGTTCTTC. Translation gives CASSLGLVSDEQFF.